These 13 T cell receptor beta chains originate from one sample sequenced in a study of blood T cell repertoires in COVID-19. Sequenced by immunoSEQ multiplex PCR; TCRdb stores in-frame clones only, minus some. The sample holds 250,000 or so clones, about 89% seen once. Sequences were obtained from peripheral blood. The origin of the receptors is a man aged 35-49 years with active or convalescent COVID-19.

The J gene is TRBJ1-4, the V gene TRBV2, with D possibly TRBD1 on 5 matching bases. CDR1 and CDR2 from the germline V gene are SNHLY and FYNNEI. V was shortened by 7 bases and J by 4 bases, with 13 bases between the two germline ends. This CDR3 has 14 amino acids. In nucleotides, the CDR3 is TGTGCCAGCAATAGGCAGGGCTATAATGAAAAACTGTTTTTT. Its protein product is CASNRQGYNEKLFF.

This clone occurred a few times. V usage is TRBV5-4 and J usage is TRBJ2-1; D is uncertain. The CDR3 has 15 amino acids. V was trimmed by 2 bases and J by 9 bases, leaving 18 bases between them. CDR1 and CDR2 (germline): SGHNT, YYREEE (reference sequence). The CDR3, as DNA: TGTGCCAGCAGCTTTGAGGAGAGAAAATCCTTTGAGCAGTTCTTC. Translating it yields CASSFEERKSFEQFF.

V gene TRBV12-5 combines with J gene TRBJ2-7; 16 bases agree with TRBD2. The CDR3 consists of 19 residues. Germline V gives CDR1 LGHNT, CDR2 FRNRAP. V was pared by 6 bases and J by 3 bases, with 14 bases of the junction left unmatched. CDR3 region: CASGRPSWGLAGGFYEQYF. For the CDR3, the DNA is TGTGCTAGTGGCCGACCGTCTTGGGGACTAGCGGGGGGGTTCTACGAGCAGTACTTC. The full variable domain, in which reference TRBV12-5 and TRBJ2-7 provide the parts outside the CDR3, is DARVTQTPRHKVTEMGQEVTMRCQPILGHNTVFWYRQTMMQGLELLAYFRNRAPLDDSGMPKDRFSAEMPDATLATLKIQPSEPRDSAVYFCASGRPSWGLAGGFYEQYFGPGTRLTVT.

The V call is TRBV12-3 or TRBV12-4, the J call TRBJ1-6, with a weak D call TRBD1 (6 bases). The germline V and J ends were trimmed by 4 bases and 13 bases, with 14 bases remaining between them. This CDR3 is 13 amino acids long. Here the CDR3 DNA reads TGTGCCAGCAGTTCGATTGGGGGGGCCCCCCTCCACTTT. This translates into CASSSIGGAPLHF.

This clone is a singleton in its sample. The CDR3 loop is CASSLGFGGQGDYEQYF. In nucleotides, the CDR3 is TGTGCCAGCAGCTTGGGGTTCGGGGGACAGGGGGACTACGAGCAGTACTTC. The chain employs TRBV5-4 and TRBJ2-7; TRBD1 agrees at 11 bases. Germline V lookup: CDR1 SGHNT, CDR2 YYREEE (reference sequence). This CDR3 has 17 amino acids. The trim removed 0 bases at V and 3 bases at J, leaving 8 bases unmatched.

This clone was counted a few times. The chain carries TRBV6-1 and TRBJ1-3; the D gene is possibly TRBD1 (6 bases). With 3 bases removed from V and 9 bases from J, the gap between germline ends came to 12 bases. The CDR3 length is 13 residues. Germline CDR1 is MNHNS and CDR2 is SASEGT. The CDR3 is CASSEIQGITIYF. The DNA of the CDR3 is TGTGCCAGCAGTGAGATACAGGGTATCACCATATATTTT.

The genes are TRBV3-1 (or the pseudogene TRBV3-2) and TRBJ2-1; D unresolved. CDR1 is LGHDT and CDR2 is YNNKEL in the germline V gene (reference sequence). The CDR3 extends over 15 amino acids. V lost 0 bases to trimming and J lost 0 bases, with 6 bases between them. This CDR3 reads CASSQDKSSYNEQFF. The DNA for the CDR3 is TGTGCCAGCAGCCAAGACAAGAGCTCCTACAATGAGCAGTTCTTC.

This chain joins TRBV5-1 and TRBJ2-2; the D gene is possibly TRBD1 (5 bases). Germline CDR1 and CDR2: SGHRS and YFSETQ. Deletions cut 1 base from V and 4 bases from J, with 11 bases between. This CDR3 is built from 15 residues. The CDR3 DNA reads as TGCGCCAGCAGCTTGTTGGACACTACCACCGGGGAGCTGTTTTTT. Amino acid sequence: CASSLLDTTTGELFF.

J is TRBJ2-7 and V is TRBV25-1, with 10 bases aligning to TRBD1. Germline V lookup: CDR1 MGHDK, CDR2 SYGVNS. There are 13 residues in the CDR3. The trim removed 6 bases at V and 5 bases at J, leaving 4 bases unmatched. The CDR3 DNA sequence: TGTGCCAGCAGCCAAGACAGGGGGCACGAGCAGTACTTC. Protein: CASSQDRGHEQYF.

The CDR3 sequence is CSASEGSSYNEQFF. In DNA, the CDR3 is TGCAGTGCTAGTGAAGGGAGCTCCTACAATGAGCAGTTCTTC. The rearrangement uses TRBV20-1 and TRBJ2-1, with D possibly matching TRBD2 (5 bases). V was trimmed by 3 bases and J by 0 bases, leaving 9 bases between them. Per the germline V gene, CDR1 is DFQATT and CDR2 is SNEGSKA (reference sequence). The CDR3 has 14 residues.

The chain recombines TRBV12-3 or TRBV12-4 with TRBJ1-3; D is uncertain. Trimming shortened V by 5 bases and J by 8 bases, and 10 bases separated the two germline ends. CDR3 size: 12 residues. The CDR3 protein is CASSPTGDTIYF. CDR3 DNA sequence: TGTGCCAGCAGTCCGACCGGAGACACCATATATTTT.

This clone has a handful of counts. V usage is TRBV29-1 and J usage is TRBJ1-1; D might be TRBD1 (5 bases). The V gene lost 3 bases and the J gene lost 3 bases, with 8 bases spanning the gap. The CDR3 is made up of 12 amino acids. Germline CDR1 and CDR2: SQVTM and ANQGSEA. CDR3 nucleotides: TGCAGCGTTGACAGGGCGGACACTGAAGCTTTCTTT. Amino acid sequence: CSVDRADTEAFF.

The chain joins TRBV5-1 to TRBJ1-2; no clear D. Trimming cost V 2 bases and J 3 bases, with 5 bases left between them. The germline V gene encodes CDR1 SGHRS and CDR2 YFSETQ. The CDR3 sequence is 12 residues long. The CDR3 spells CASSFQDYGYTF. The CDR3 DNA reads TGCGCCAGCAGCTTCCAGGACTATGGCTACACCTTC.